This T cell receptor beta chain was captured in a study of blood T cell repertoires in COVID-19. Study-level information: COVID-19 samples, acute and convalescent, were from the United States, Italy and Spain. T cells, B-cell-depleted T cells, or PBMCs supplied cDNA or gDNA.

CDR3 length: 15 residues. The germline V gene encodes CDR1 KGHSY and CDR2 FQNENV. Unmatched junction bases numbered 5, after V lost 6 bases and J lost 2 bases. As processed by the authors: Scientists estimated how many nucleated cells there were by amplifying reference gene primers. TCRdb's table, derived via immunoSEQ multiplex PCR, lists solely in-frame clones and lacks some. D and trimming come from the DNA, and the V and J calls and clone size come from that table. Altogether about 100,000 clones are present, 85% to 90% being singletons, with the ten largest covering around 5%. This chain joins TRBV16 and TRBJ2-1; TRBD2 agrees at 9 bases. The sequenced sample consisted of peripheral blood. The source is a human donor in a cohort sampled during active COVID-19. CDR3 sequence (DNA): TGTGCCAGCAGTCAAGGGACTAGCCCCTACAATGAGCAGTTCTTC. Its protein product is CASSQGTSPYNEQFF.